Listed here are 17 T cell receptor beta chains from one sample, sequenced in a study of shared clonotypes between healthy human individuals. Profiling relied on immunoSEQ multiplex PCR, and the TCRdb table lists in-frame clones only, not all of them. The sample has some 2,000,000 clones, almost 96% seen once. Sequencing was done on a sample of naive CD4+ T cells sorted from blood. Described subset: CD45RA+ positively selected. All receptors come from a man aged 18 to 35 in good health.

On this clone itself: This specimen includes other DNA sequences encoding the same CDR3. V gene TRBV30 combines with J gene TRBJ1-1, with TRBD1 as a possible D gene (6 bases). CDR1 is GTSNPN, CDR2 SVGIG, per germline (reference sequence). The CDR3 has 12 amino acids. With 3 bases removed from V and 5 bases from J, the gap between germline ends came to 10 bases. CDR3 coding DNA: TGTGCCTGGAGCCCGCAGGGGACTGAAGCTTTCTTT. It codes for CAWSPQGTEAFF.

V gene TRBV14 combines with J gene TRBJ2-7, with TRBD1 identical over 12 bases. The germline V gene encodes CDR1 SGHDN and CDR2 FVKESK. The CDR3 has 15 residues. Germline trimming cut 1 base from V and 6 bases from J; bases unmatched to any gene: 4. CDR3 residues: CASSQAGTGGREQYF. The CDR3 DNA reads TGTGCCAGCAGCCAAGCCGGGACAGGGGGCCGCGAGCAGTACTTC.

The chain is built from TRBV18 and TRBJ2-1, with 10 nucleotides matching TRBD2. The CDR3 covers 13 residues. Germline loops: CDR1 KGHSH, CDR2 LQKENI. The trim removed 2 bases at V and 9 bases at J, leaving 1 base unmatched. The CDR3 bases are TGTGCCAGCTCACCAACTAGCGGGATTGAGCAGTTCTTC. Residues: CASSPTSGIEQFF.

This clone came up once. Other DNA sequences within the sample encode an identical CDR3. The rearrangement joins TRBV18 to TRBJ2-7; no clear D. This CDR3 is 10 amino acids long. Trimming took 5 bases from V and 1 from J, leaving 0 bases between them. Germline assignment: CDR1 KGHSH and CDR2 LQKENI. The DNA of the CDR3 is TGTGCCAGCTCATCCTACGAGCAGTACTTC. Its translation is CASSSYEQYF.

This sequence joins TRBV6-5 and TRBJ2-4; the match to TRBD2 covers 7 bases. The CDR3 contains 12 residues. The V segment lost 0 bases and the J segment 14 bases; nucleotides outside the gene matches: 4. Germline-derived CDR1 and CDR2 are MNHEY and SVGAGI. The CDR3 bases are TGTGCCAGCAGTTACTCGATTCTAGCGGAGTACTTC. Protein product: CASSYSILAEYF.

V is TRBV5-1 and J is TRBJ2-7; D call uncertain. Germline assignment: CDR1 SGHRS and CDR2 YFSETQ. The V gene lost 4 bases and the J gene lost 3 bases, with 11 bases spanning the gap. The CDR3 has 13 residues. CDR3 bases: TGCGCCAGCAGCGTGCAAACTGGCTACGAGCAGTACTTC. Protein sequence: CASSVQTGYEQYF.

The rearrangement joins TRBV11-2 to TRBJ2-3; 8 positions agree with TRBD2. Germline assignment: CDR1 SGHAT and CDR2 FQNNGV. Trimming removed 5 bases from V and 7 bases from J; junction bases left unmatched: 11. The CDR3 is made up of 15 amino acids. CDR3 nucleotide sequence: TGTGCCAGCAGCCCCGCCGGGGGGGCGGAAAATACGCAGTATTTT. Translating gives CASSPAGGAENTQYF.

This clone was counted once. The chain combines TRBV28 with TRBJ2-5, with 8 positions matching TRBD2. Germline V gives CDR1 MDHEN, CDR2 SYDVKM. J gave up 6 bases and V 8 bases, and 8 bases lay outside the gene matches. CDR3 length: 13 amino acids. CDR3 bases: TGTGCCAGCCGGGCGGGGGGCGACCAGACCCAGTACTTC. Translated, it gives CASRAGGDQTQYF.

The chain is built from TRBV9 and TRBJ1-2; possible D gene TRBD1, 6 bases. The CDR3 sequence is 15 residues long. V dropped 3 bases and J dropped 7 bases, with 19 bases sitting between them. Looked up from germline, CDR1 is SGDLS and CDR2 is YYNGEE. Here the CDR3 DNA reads TGTGCCAGCAGCGCAGATACGGGACAAGCCCTTGGCTACACCTTC. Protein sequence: CASSADTGQALGYTF.

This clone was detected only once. The CDR3 nucleotides are TGTGCCAGCAGTGCGGGACAGGGGCTTCGCAACACCATATATTTT. It specifies CASSAGQGLRNTIYF. V gene TRBV2 combines with J gene TRBJ1-3; TRBD1 matches 10 bases. The CDR3 totals 15 residues. V lost 4 bases to trimming and J lost 7 bases; unmatched junction nucleotides: 7. Germline V gene data show CDR1 as SNHLY and CDR2 as FYNNEI.

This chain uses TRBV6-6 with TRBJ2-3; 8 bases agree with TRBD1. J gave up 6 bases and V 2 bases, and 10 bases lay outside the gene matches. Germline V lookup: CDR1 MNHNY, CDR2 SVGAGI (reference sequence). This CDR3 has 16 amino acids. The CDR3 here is CASSYHRDRSRDTQYF. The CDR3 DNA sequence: TGTGCCAGCAGTTACCACCGGGACAGGAGTCGTGATACGCAGTATTTT.

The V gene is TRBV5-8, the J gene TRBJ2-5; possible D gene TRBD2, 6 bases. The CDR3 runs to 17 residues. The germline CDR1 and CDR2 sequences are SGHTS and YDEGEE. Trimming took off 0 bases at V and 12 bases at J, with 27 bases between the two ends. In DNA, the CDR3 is TGTGCCAGCAGCTTGGGGCGGGGCGAAGTTAGCCAGAACGTGGAGTACTTC. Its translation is CASSLGRGEVSQNVEYF.

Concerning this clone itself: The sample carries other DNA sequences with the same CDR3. CDR3 protein: CSARGSYEQYF. The DNA of the CDR3 is TGCAGCGCGAGGGGCTCCTACGAGCAGTACTTC. The J gene is TRBJ2-7, the V gene TRBV29-1; D assignment may be TRBD1 or TRBD2 (5 bases each). The CDR3 runs to 11 residues. Germline-derived CDR1 and CDR2 are SQVTM and ANQGSEA. The V and J ends lost 7 bases and 0 bases respectively, with 7 bases between them.

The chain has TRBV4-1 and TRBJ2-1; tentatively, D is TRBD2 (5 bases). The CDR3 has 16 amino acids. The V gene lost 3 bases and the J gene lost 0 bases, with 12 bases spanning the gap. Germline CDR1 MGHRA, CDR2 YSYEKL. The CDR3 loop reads CASSQGEGSSYNEQFF. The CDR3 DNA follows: TGCGCCAGCAGCCAGGGTGAGGGCAGCTCCTACAATGAGCAGTTCTTC.

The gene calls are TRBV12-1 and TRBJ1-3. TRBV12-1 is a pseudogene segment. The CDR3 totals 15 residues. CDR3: CASSFVSPSGNTIYF. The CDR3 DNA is TGTGCCAGCAGCTTTGTATCCCCCTCTGGAAACACCATATATTTT.

CDR3 nucleotides: TGTGCCAGCAGCGTAGCGGGGCTAGCGGGACTCTACGAGCAGTACTTC. Translated: CASSVAGLAGLYEQYF. The genes are TRBV9 and TRBJ2-7; 9 nucleotides agree with TRBD2. Germline V gives CDR1 SGDLS, CDR2 YYNGEE. Losses at the gene ends were 0 bases for V and 3 bases for J; bases not matched to a gene: 7. The CDR3 is 16 residues long.

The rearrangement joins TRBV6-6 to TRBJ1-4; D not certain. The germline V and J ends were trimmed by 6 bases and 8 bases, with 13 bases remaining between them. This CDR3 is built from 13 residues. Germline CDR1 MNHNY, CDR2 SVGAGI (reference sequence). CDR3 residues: CASRRPGYEKLFF. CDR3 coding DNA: TGTGCCAGCAGGCGACCTGGATACGAAAAACTGTTTTTT.